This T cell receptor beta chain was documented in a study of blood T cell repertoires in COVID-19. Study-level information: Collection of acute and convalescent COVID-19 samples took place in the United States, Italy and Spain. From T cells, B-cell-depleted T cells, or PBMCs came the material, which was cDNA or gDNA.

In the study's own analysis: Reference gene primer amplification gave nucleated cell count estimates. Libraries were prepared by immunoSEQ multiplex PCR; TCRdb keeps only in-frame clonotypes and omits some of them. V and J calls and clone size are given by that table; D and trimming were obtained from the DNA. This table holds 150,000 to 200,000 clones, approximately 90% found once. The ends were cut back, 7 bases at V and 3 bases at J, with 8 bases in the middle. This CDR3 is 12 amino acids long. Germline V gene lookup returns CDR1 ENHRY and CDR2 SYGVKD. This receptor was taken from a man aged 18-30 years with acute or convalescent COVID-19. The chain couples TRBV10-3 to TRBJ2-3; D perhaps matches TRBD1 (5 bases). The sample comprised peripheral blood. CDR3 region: CAIKTETDTQYF. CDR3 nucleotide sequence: TGTGCCATCAAGACAGAAACAGATACGCAGTATTTT.